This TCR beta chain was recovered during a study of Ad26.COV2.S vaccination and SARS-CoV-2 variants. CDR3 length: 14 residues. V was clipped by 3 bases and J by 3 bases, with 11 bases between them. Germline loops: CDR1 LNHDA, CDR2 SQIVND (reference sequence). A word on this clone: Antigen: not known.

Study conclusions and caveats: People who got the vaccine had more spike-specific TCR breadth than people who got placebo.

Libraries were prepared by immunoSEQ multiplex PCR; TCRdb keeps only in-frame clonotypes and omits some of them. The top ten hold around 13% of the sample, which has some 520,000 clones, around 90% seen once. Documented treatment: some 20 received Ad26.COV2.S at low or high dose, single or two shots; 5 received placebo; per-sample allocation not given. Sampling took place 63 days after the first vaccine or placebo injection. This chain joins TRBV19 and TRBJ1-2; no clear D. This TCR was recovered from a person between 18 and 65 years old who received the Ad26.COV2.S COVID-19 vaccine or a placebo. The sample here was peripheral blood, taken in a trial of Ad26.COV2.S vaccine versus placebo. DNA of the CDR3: TGTGCCAGTAGTATTCGGCAGTTCGACTATGGCTACACCTTC. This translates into CASSIRQFDYGYTF.